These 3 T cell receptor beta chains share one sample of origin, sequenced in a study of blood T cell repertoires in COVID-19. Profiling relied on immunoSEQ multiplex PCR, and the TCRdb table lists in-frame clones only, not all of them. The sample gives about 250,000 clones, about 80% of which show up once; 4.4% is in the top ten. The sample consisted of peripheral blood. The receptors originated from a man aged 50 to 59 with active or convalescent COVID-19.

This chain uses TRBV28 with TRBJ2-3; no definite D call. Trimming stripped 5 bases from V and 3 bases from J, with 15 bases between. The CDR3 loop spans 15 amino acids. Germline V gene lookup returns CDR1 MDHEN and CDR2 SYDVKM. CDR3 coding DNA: TGTGCCAGCAGTCCCCCCCTAGTGATGACAGATACGCAGTATTTT. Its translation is CASSPPLVMTDTQYF. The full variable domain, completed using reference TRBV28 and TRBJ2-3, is DVKVTQSSRYLVKRTGEKVFLECVQDMDHENMFWYRQDPGLGLRLIYFSYDVKMKEKGDIPEGYSVSREKKERFSLILESASTNQTSMYLCASSPPLVMTDTQYFGPGTRLTVL.

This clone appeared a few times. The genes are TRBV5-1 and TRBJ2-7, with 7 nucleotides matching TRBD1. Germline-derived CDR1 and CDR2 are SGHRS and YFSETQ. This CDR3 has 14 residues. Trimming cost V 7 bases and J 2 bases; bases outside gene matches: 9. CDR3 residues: CASAPTGLTYEQYF. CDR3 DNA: TGCGCCAGCGCCCCGACAGGGCTCACCTACGAGCAGTACTTC.

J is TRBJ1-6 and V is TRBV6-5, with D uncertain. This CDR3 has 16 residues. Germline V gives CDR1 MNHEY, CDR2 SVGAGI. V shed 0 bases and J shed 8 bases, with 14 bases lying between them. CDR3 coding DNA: TGTGCCAGCAGTTACTCCAGGCCCCAATGGGATTCACCCCTCCACTTT. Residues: CASSYSRPQWDSPLHF.